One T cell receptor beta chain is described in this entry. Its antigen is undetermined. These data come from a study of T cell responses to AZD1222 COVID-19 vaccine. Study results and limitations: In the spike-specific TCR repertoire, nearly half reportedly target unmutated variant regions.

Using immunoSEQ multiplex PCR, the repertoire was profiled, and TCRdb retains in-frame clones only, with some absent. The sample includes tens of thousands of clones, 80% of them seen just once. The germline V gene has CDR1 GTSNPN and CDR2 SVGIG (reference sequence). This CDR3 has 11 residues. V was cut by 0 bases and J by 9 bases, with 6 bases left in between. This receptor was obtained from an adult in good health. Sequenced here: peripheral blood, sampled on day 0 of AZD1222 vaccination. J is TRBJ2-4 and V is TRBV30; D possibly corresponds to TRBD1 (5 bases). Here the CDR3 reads CAWSVGVIQYF. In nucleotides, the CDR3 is TGTGCCTGGAGTGTAGGGGTCATTCAGTACTTC.